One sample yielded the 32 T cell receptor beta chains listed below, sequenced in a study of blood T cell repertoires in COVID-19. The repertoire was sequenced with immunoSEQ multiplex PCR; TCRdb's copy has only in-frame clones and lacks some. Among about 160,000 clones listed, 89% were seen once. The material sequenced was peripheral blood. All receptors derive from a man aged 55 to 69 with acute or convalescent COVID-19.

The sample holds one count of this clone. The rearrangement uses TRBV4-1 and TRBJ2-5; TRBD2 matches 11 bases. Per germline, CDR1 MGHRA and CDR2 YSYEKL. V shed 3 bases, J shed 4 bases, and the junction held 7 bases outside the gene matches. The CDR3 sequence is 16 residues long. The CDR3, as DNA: TGCGCCAGCAGCCAGGAGATAGCGGGGGGGAGAGAGACCCAGTACTTC. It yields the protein CASSQEIAGGRETQYF.

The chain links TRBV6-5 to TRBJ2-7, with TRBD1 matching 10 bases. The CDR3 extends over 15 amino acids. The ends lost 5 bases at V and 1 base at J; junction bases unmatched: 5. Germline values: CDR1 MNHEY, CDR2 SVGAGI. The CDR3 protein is CASSRPGQGSYEQYF. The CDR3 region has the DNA TGTGCCAGCAGTCGCCCGGGACAGGGGTCCTACGAGCAGTACTTC.

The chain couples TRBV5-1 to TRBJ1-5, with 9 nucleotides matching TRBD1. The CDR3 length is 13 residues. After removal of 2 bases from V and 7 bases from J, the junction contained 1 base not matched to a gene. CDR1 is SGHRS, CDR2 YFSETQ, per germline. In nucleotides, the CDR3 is TGCGCCAGCAGCTTTACAGGGGGCCAGCCCCAGCATTTT. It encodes CASSFTGGQPQHF.

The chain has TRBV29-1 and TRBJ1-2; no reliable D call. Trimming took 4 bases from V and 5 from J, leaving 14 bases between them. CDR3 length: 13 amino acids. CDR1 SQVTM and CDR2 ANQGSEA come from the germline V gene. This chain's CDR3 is CSVGVESGYGYTF. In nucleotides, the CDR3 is TGCAGCGTTGGAGTGGAGTCTGGGTATGGCTACACCTTC. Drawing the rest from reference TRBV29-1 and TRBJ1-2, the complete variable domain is SAVISQKPSRDICQRGTSLTIQCQVDSQVTMMFWYRQQPGQSLTLIATANQGSEATYESGFVIDKFPISRPNLTFSTLTVSNMSPEDSSIYLCSVGVESGYGYTFGSGTRLTVV.

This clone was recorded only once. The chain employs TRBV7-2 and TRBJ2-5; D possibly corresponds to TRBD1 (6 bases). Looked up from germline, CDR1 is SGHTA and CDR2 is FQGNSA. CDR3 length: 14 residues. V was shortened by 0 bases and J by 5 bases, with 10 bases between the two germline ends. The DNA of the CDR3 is TGTGCCAGCAGCTTAGCGGGGGCCGGGGAGACCCAGTACTTC. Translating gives CASSLAGAGETQYF.

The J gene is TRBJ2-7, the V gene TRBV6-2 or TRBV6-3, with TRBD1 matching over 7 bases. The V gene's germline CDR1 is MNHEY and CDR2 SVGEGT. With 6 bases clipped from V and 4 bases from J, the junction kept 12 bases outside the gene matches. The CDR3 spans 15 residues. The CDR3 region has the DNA TGTGCCAGCAGCTGGGGACAGACCGGCGGGTACGAGCAGTACTTC. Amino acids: CASSWGQTGGYEQYF.

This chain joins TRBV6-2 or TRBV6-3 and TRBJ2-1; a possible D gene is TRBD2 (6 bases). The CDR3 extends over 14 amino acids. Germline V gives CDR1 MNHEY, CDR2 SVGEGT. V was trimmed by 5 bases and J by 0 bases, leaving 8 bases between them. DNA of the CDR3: TGTGCCAGCAGTCGGGGGAGCTCCTACAATGAGCAGTTCTTC. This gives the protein CASSRGSSYNEQFF.

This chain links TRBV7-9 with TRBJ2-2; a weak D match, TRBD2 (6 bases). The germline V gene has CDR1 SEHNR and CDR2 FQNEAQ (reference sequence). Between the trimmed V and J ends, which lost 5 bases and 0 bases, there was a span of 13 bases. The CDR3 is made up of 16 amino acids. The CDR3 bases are TGTGCCAGCAGCCCCCCGGGACTCCCGAACACCGGGGAGCTGTTTTTT. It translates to CASSPPGLPNTGELFF.

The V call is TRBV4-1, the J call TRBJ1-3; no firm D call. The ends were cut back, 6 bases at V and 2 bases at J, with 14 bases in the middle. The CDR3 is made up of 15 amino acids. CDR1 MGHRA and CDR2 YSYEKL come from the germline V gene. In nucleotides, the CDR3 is TGCGCCAGCAGGCAGTACACTACCCCTGGAAACACCATATATTTT. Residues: CASRQYTTPGNTIYF.

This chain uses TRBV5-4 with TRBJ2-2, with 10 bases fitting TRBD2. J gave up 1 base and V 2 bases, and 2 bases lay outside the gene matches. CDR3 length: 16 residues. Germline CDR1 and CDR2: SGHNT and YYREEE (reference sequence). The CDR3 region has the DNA TGTGCCAGCAGCTTACTAGCGGGGCAGAACACCGGGGAGCTGTTTTTT. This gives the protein CASSLLAGQNTGELFF.

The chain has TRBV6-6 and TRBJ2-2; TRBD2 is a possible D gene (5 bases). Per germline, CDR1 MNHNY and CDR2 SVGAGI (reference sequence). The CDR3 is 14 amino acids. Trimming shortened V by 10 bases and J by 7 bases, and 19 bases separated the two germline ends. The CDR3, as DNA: TGTGCCATCGTCGCGTTGAGGGTAGGCGGGGAGCTGTTTTTT. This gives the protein CAIVALRVGGELFF.

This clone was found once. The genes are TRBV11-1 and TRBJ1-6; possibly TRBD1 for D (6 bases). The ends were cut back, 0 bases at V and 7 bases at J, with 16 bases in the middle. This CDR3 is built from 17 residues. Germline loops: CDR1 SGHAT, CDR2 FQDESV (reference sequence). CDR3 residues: CASSLAVGPGTNSPLHF. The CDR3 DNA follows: TGTGCCAGCAGCTTAGCGGTTGGGCCAGGGACAAATTCACCCCTCCACTTT.

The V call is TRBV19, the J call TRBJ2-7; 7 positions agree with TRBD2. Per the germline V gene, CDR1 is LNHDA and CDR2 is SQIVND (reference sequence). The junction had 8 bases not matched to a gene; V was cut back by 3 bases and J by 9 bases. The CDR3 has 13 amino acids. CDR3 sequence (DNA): TGTGCCAGTAGTATCGGCCAAGGGGAGGGGCAGTACTTC. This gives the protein CASSIGQGEGQYF.

CDR3 loop: CSVERNSGYTF. The CDR3 region has the DNA TGCAGCGTCGAGCGCAACTCCGGCTACACCTTC. The chain is built from TRBV29-1 and TRBJ1-2; D remains unclear. CDR3 length: 11 residues. V was pared by 6 bases and J by 8 bases, with 13 bases between. The V gene's germline CDR1 is SQVTM and CDR2 ANQGSEA.

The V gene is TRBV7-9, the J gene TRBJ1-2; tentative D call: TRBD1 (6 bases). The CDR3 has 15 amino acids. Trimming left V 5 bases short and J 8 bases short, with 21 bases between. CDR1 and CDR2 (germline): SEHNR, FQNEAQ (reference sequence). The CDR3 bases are TGTGCCAGCAGCGAGCCATACAGGGCCGTTTGGGGCTACACCTTC. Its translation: CASSEPYRAVWGYTF.

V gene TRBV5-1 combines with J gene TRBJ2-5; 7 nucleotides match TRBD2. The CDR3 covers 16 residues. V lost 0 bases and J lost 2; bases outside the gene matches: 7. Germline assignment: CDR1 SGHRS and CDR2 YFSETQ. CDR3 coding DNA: TGCGCCAGCAGCTTGGCCATTTCAGCGGGGCAAGAGACCCAGTACTTC. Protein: CASSLAISAGQETQYF.

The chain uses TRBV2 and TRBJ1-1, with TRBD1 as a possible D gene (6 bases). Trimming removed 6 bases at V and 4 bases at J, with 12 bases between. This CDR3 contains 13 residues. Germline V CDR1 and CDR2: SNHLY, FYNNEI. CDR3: CASSYREGTEAFF. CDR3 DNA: TGTGCCAGCAGCTACAGGGAGGGCACTGAAGCTTTCTTT.

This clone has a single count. In DNA, the CDR3 is TGTGCCAGCAGCCTGGGACAGATCCAAGAGACCCAGTACTTC. Translated: CASSLGQIQETQYF. The chain joins TRBV11-2 to TRBJ2-5; 7 bases are a match to TRBD1. With 5 bases clipped from V and 1 base from J, the junction kept 4 bases outside the gene matches. The CDR3 is 14 residues long. The germline V gene has CDR1 SGHAT and CDR2 FQNNGV.

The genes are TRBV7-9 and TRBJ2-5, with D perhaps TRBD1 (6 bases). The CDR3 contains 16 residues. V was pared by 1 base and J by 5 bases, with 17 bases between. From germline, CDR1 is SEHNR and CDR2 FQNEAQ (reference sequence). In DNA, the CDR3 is TGTGCCAGCAGCTTAGTGGGGGCCACGATGGGGGAGACCCAGTACTTC. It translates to CASSLVGATMGETQYF.

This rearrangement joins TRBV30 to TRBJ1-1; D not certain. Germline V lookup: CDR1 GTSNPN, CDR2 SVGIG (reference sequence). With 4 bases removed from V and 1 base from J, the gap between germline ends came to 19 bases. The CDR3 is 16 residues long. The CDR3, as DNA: TGTGCCTGGAAGATGTGGGAGACGGCAGGGAACACTGAAGCTTTCTTT. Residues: CAWKMWETAGNTEAFF.

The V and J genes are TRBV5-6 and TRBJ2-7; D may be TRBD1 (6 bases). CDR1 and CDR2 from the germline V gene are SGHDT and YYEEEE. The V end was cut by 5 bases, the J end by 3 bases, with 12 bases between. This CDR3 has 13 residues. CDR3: CASRWGRGYEQYF. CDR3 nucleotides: TGTGCCAGCAGATGGGGCAGGGGCTACGAGCAGTACTTC. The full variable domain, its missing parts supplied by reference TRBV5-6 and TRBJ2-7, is DAGVTQSPTHLIKTRGQQVTLRCSPKSGHDTVSWYQQALGQGPQFIFQYYEEEERQRGNFPDRFSGHQFPNYSSELNVNALLLGDSALYLCASRWGRGYEQYFGPGTRLTVT.

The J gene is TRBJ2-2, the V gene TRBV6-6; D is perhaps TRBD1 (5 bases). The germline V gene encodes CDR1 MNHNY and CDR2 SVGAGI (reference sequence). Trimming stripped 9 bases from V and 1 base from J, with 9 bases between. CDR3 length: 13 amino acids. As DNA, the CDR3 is TGTGCCAGTTCGACAGAGAACACCGGGGAGCTGTTTTTT. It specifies CASSTENTGELFF.

This CDR3 is CASSSDRATYNEQFF. The DNA of the CDR3 is TGTGCCAGCAGCTCAGACAGGGCGACCTACAATGAGCAGTTCTTC. The chain couples TRBV7-2 to TRBJ2-1; 7 bases are a match to TRBD1. Germline CDR1 reads SGHTA; CDR2 reads FQGNSA. The CDR3 is 15 amino acids. The V segment lost 4 bases and the J segment 2 bases; nucleotides outside the gene matches: 5.

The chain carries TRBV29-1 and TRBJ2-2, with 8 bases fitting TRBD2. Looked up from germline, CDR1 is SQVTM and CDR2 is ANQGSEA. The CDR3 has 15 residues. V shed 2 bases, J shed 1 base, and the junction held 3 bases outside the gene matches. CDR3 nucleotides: TGCAGCGTTGAAATAGCGGGGAGGAACACCGGGGAGCTGTTTTTT. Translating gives CSVEIAGRNTGELFF.

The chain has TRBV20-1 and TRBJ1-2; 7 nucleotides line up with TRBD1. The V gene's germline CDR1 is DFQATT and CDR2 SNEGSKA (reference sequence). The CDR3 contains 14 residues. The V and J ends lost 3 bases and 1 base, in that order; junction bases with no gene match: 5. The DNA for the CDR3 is TGCAGTGCTAGTGGGACAGCCCTTAACTATGGCTACACCTTC. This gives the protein CSASGTALNYGYTF.

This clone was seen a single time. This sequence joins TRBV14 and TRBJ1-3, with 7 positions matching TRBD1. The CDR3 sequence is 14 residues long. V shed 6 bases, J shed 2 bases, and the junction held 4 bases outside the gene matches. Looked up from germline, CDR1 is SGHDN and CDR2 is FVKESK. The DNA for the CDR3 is TGTGCCAGCAGAACTACAGGGGCTGGAAACACCATATATTTT. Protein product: CASRTTGAGNTIYF.

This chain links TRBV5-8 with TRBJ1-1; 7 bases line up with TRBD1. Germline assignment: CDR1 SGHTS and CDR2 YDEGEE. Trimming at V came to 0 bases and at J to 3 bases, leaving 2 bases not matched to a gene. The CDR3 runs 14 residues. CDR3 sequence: CASSLGDSYTEAFF. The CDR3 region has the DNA TGTGCCAGCAGCTTGGGGGACAGTTACACTGAAGCTTTCTTT.

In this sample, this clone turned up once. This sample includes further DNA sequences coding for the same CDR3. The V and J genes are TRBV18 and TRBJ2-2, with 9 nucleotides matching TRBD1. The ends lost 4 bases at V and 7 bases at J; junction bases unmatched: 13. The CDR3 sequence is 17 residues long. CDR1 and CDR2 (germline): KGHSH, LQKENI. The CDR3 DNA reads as TGTGCCAGCTCACTGGGACGATCGGACAGGGGAGTCGGGGAGCTGTTTTTT. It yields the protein CASSLGRSDRGVGELFF.

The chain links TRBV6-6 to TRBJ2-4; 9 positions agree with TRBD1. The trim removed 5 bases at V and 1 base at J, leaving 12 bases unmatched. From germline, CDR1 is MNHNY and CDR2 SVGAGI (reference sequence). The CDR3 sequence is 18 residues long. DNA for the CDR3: TGTGCCAGCAGTCCCGAAGGGACAGGGCTCGGGGCCAAAAACATTCAGTACTTC. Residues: CASSPEGTGLGAKNIQYF.

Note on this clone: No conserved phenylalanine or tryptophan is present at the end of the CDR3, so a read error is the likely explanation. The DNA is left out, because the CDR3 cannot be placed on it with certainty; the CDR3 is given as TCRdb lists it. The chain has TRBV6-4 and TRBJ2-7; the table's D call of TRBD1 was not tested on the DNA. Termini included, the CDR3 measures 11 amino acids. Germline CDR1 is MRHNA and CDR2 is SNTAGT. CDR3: CASSDGGWTGS.

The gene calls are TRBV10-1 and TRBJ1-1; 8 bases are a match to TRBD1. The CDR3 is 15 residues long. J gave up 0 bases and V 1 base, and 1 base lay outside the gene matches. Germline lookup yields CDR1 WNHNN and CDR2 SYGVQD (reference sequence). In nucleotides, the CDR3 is TGCGCCAGCAGTGAGTGGACAGGGATGAACACTGAAGCTTTCTTT. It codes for CASSEWTGMNTEAFF.

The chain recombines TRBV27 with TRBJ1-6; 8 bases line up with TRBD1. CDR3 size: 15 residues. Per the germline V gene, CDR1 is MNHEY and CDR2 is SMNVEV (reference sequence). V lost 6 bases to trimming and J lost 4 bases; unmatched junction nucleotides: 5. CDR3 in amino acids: CASRGQGGYNSPLHF. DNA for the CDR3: TGTGCCAGCAGAGGACAGGGTGGATATAATTCACCCCTCCACTTT.